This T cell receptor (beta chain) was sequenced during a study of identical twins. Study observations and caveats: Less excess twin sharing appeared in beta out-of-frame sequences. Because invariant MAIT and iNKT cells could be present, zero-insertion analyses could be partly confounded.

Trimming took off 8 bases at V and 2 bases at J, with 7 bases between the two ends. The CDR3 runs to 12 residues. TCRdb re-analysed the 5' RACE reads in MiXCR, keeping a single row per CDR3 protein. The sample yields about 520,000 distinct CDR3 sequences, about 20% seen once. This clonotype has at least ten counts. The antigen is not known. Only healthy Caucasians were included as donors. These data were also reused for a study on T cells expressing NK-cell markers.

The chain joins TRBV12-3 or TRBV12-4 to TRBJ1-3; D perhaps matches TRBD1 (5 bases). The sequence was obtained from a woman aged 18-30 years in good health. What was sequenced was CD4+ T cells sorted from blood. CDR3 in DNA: TGTGCCAGCGGGGGGGCTGGAAACACCATATATTTT. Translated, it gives CASGGAGNTIYF.